One sample yielded the 3 T cell receptor beta chains listed below, sequenced in a study of T cell responses to AZD1222 COVID-19 vaccine. Sequencing was performed with immunoSEQ multiplex PCR; in TCRdb, only in-frame clones are kept and a portion is missing. This table holds some 180,000 clones, 91% found once. This specimen consisted of peripheral blood, obtained 28 days after the second AZD1222 dose. Receptors originate from an adult who received the AZD1222 COVID-19 vaccine.

To note about this clone: Other DNA sequences in the same sample also yield this CDR3. The chain uses TRBV6-5 and TRBJ2-6; 9 bases agree with TRBD2. There are 15 residues in the CDR3. V trimming: 6 bases; J trimming: 0 bases; junction bases outside the gene matches: 0. Looked up from germline, CDR1 is MNHEY and CDR2 is SVGAGI. The CDR3 spells CASRAGGSGANVLTF. The CDR3 nucleotides read TGTGCCAGCAGAGCGGGGGGCTCTGGGGCCAACGTCCTGACTTTC.

Only a few counts were recorded for this clone. The J gene is TRBJ1-4, the V gene TRBV2; D gene unclear. CDR3 length: 13 amino acids. CDR1 and CDR2 from the germline V gene are SNHLY and FYNNEI. Trimming took 9 bases from V and 0 from J, leaving 8 bases between them. The CDR3 reads CASSTATNEKLFF. The CDR3 bases are TGTGCCAGTTCAACCGCAACTAATGAAAAACTGTTTTTT.

The rearrangement links TRBV5-1 to TRBJ2-7; 11 bases match TRBD2. CDR1 is SGHRS and CDR2 is YFSETQ in the germline V gene. The CDR3 is 15 amino acids. The ends lost 3 bases at V and 0 bases at J; junction bases unmatched: 2. This CDR3 is CASSYTSGGSYEQYF. The CDR3 bases are TGCGCCAGCAGCTATACTAGCGGGGGCTCCTACGAGCAGTACTTC. The full variable domain, with the rest looked up from reference TRBV5-1 and TRBJ2-7, is KAGVTQTPRYLIKTRGQQVTLSCSPISGHRSVSWYQQTPGQGLQFLFEYFSETQRNKGNFPGRFSGRQFSNSRSEMNVSTLELGDSALYLCASSYTSGGSYEQYFGPGTRLTVT.